The entry below gives a single T cell receptor beta chain sequence along with its context. This specimen belongs to a study of T cell responses to AZD1222 COVID-19 vaccine. Sequencing was performed with immunoSEQ multiplex PCR; in TCRdb, only in-frame clones are kept and a portion is missing. The sample carries approximately 110,000 clones, approximately 90% recorded once. The V gene's germline CDR1 is SNHLY and CDR2 FYNNEI. The ends were cut back, 7 bases at V and 9 bases at J, with 18 bases in the middle. This CDR3 contains 13 residues. Sequenced material: peripheral blood, taken on day 0 of AZD1222 vaccination. The sequence was collected from an adult in good health. The chain links TRBV2 to TRBJ1-2, with D possibly TRBD1 on 5 matching bases. This CDR3 is CASMRAGPLRYTF. The CDR3 nucleotides read TGTGCCAGCATGAGGGCAGGGCCCTTACGCTACACCTTC.